Below are 22 T cell receptor beta chains sequenced from a single sample in a study of T cell responses to AZD1222 COVID-19 vaccine. Measured with immunoSEQ multiplex PCR; TCRdb has only the in-frame clones, and not every one. The sample comprises approximately 31,000 clones, approximately 90% of which are singletons, and approximately 15% rests with the top ten. The specimen comprised peripheral blood, sampled 28 days after the second AZD1222 dose. Receptors were obtained from an adult who received the AZD1222 COVID-19 vaccine.

The chain links TRBV5-1 to TRBJ2-7; tentatively, D is TRBD1 or TRBD2 (5 bases each). This CDR3 contains 15 residues. Germline assignment: CDR1 SGHRS and CDR2 YFSETQ. The ends were cut back, 4 bases at V and 7 bases at J, with 21 bases in the middle. CDR3 nucleotide sequence: TGCGCCAGCAGCGTGGACGGGACGACAGCACGGGAGCAGTACTTC. Translating gives CASSVDGTTAREQYF.

The rearrangement joins TRBV14 to TRBJ1-2, with D uncertain. V shed 0 bases and J shed 4 bases, with 15 bases lying between them. Germline V lookup: CDR1 SGHDN, CDR2 FVKESK. The CDR3 sequence is 16 residues long. CDR3 DNA sequence: TGTGCCAGCAGCCAAGATCTTACGTGGGTCCGCTATGGCTACACCTTC. It codes for CASSQDLTWVRYGYTF.

The rearrangement links TRBV2 to TRBJ2-1; TRBD2 matches 10 bases. CDR3 length equals 16 residues. Germline CDR1 and CDR2: SNHLY and FYNNEI. V was clipped by 4 bases and J by 9 bases; unmatched bases: 12. The DNA for the CDR3 is TGTGCCAGCAGTGGGGGATCAACTAGCGGGGTCGGTGAGCAGTTCTTC. Protein product: CASSGGSTSGVGEQFF.

The rearrangement joins TRBV5-6 to TRBJ2-7; possibly TRBD1 or TRBD2 for D (5 bases each). V lost 2 bases, J lost 6 bases, and 9 bases lay in between. The germline V gene has CDR1 SGHDT and CDR2 YYEEEE. This CDR3 is built from 12 residues. The CDR3 here is CASSLPGGEQYF. CDR3 nucleotides: TGTGCCAGCAGCTTACCTGGGGGCGAGCAGTACTTC. Full variable domain (rest looked up from reference TRBV5-6 and TRBJ2-7): DAGVTQSPTHLIKTRGQQVTLRCSPKSGHDTVSWYQQALGQGPQFIFQYYEEEERQRGNFPDRFSGHQFPNYSSELNVNALLLGDSALYLCASSLPGGEQYFGPGTRLTVT.

The gene calls are TRBV16 and TRBJ1-1, with D possibly being TRBD1 (6 bases). This CDR3 comprises 14 residues. V lost 2 bases, J lost 5 bases, and 12 bases lay in between. CDR1 is KGHSY and CDR2 is FQNENV in the germline V gene. The CDR3 DNA follows: TGTGCCAGCAGCCAACGGGACATCCCGACTGAAGCTTTCTTT. Protein sequence: CASSQRDIPTEAFF.

The chain's CDR3 is CASSQAELYEQYF. Written as DNA, the CDR3 is TGCGCCAGCAGCCAAGCCGAACTGTACGAGCAGTACTTC. The J gene is TRBJ2-7, the V gene TRBV4-1; no definite D call. Trimming cost V 1 base and J 4 bases, with 8 bases left between them. Germline CDR1 is MGHRA and CDR2 is YSYEKL. This CDR3 is built from 13 residues.

This chain uses TRBV27 with TRBJ2-7; D is ambiguous. Germline V gene lookup returns CDR1 MNHEY and CDR2 SMNVEV (reference sequence). V was trimmed by 6 bases and J by 4 bases, leaving 13 bases between them. The CDR3 totals 13 residues. CDR3 protein: CASRSGRRYEQYF. The CDR3 DNA reads TGTGCCAGCAGGTCGGGCCGCCGTTACGAGCAGTACTTC.

The CDR3 loop is CASSRKGQGANEQFF. The CDR3 DNA reads TGTGCCAGTAGTAGAAAGGGACAGGGGGCGAATGAGCAGTTCTTC. This chain joins TRBV19 and TRBJ2-1; 12 bases map to TRBD1. Trimming took 4 bases from V and 7 from J; bases not matched to a gene: 5. CDR3 length equals 15 residues. Germline loops: CDR1 LNHDA, CDR2 SQIVND (reference sequence). Full variable domain (missing parts from reference TRBV19 and TRBJ2-1): DGGITQSPKYLFRKEGQNVTLSCEQNLNHDAMYWYRQDPGQGLRLIYYSQIVNDFQKGDIAEGYSVSREKKESFPLTVTSAQKNPTAFYLCASSRKGQGANEQFFGPGTRLTVL.

The rearrangement uses TRBV5-6 and TRBJ2-3; D perhaps matches TRBD2 (6 bases). From germline, CDR1 is SGHDT and CDR2 YYEEEE. This CDR3 has 15 residues. Trimming cost V 6 bases and J 3 bases, with 17 bases left between them. The CDR3 is CASTSAGRRTDTQYF. DNA of the CDR3: TGTGCCAGCACCTCCGCGGGGCGTAGGACAGATACGCAGTATTTT.

Details on this clone: The junction departs from the called germline gene at one end, perhaps through a read error. The rearrangement links TRBV4-2 to TRBJ2-1; D is uncertain. The CDR3 has 17 residues. Germline CDR1 reads LGHNA; CDR2 reads YNFKEQ. CDR3: CASSEEGPTHSYNEQFF. The CDR3 coding sequence is TGTGCCAGCAGCGAAGAAGGTCCGACCCACTCCTACAATGAGCAGTTCTTC.

The chain uses TRBV19 and TRBJ1-2; 10 bases agree with TRBD1. Germline-derived CDR1 and CDR2 are LNHDA and SQIVND (reference sequence). This CDR3 has 15 amino acids. V dropped 1 base and J dropped 6; count of bases not matched to a gene: 5. The CDR3 loop is CASSIALTGGDGYTF. The CDR3, as DNA: TGTGCCAGTAGTATAGCCCTGACAGGGGGCGATGGCTACACCTTC.

This sequence joins TRBV19 and TRBJ2-6; D gene unclear. V gave up 3 bases and J gave up 1 base, with 7 bases separating them. Germline V gene data show CDR1 as LNHDA and CDR2 as SQIVND (reference sequence). This CDR3 is 15 amino acids long. The DNA for the CDR3 is TGTGCCAGTAGTATTGGAGCGTCTGGGGCCAACGTCCTGACTTTC. Amino acids: CASSIGASGANVLTF.

The chain is built from TRBV28 and TRBJ1-2; D is uncertain. Between the trimmed V and J ends, which lost 4 bases and 4 bases, there was a span of 16 bases. Looked up from germline, CDR1 is MDHEN and CDR2 is SYDVKM. CDR3 length equals 15 residues. CDR3 DNA sequence: TGTGCCAGCAGTTCCCCTACCCAGCCCCCCTATGGCTACACCTTC. Encoded protein: CASSSPTQPPYGYTF.

The chain is built from TRBV9 and TRBJ2-1; TRBD2 matches 9 bases. With 6 bases clipped from V and 4 bases from J, the junction kept 2 bases outside the gene matches. CDR1 is SGDLS, CDR2 YYNGEE, per germline. The CDR3 runs 13 residues. The CDR3 nucleotides read TGTGCCAGCACGACTAGCGGTTACAATGAGCAGTTCTTC. This translates into CASTTSGYNEQFF.

The CDR3 DNA sequence: TGTGCCAGCAGCTTCAGCAGCGGTAATGAAAAACTGTTTTTT. Its protein product is CASSFSSGNEKLFF. This chain connects TRBV7-9 to TRBJ1-4; D remains ambiguous. Germline V gives CDR1 SEHNR, CDR2 FQNEAQ (reference sequence). Deletions cut 3 bases from V and 4 bases from J, with 9 bases between. This CDR3 contains 14 residues.

This chain connects TRBV6-1 to TRBJ2-7; D remains unclear. V was shortened by 3 bases and J by 0 bases, with 15 bases between the two germline ends. CDR1 is MNHNS, CDR2 SASEGT, per germline. The CDR3 totals 16 residues. In DNA form, the CDR3 reads TGTGCCAGCAGTGACCCCCCGGCGGTTAGCTCCTACGAGCAGTACTTC. This codes for CASSDPPAVSSYEQYF.

The chain combines TRBV21-1 with TRBJ2-7; TRBD2 is the table's D call, not checked against the DNA. TRBV21-1 counts as a pseudogene. CDR3 size: 14 residues. The CDR3 loop reads CASSPRWRGGEQYF. The CDR3 coding sequence is TGTGCCAGCAGCCCCAGGTGGAGGGGCGGCGAGCAGTACTTC.

The chain joins TRBV7-8 to TRBJ2-7; 7 bases align to TRBD1. V was pared by 1 base and J by 1 base, with 1 base of the junction left unmatched. The CDR3 is made up of 14 amino acids. The germline CDR1 and CDR2 sequences are SGHVS and FQNEAQ. The CDR3 nucleotides are TGTGCCAGCAGCTTAGGGGGACAGTCCTACGAGCAGTACTTC. Amino acid sequence: CASSLGGQSYEQYF. Full variable domain (missing parts from reference TRBV7-8 and TRBJ2-7): GAGVSQSPRYKVAKRGQDVALRCDPISGHVSLFWYQQALGQGPEFLTYFQNEAQLDKSGLPSDRFFAERPEGSVSTLKIQRTQQEDSAVYLCASSLGGQSYEQYFGPGTRLTVT.

This clone turned up a few times. V gene TRBV28 combines with J gene TRBJ2-7; tentative D call: TRBD1 (5 bases). This CDR3 region has 13 residues. The ends were cut back, 5 bases at V and 5 bases at J, with 13 bases in the middle. In germline, CDR1 is MDHEN, CDR2 SYDVKM. In DNA, the CDR3 is TGTGCCAGCAGTCCCCCAGGGATCGACGAGCAGTACTTC. Translated, it gives CASSPPGIDEQYF.

The genes are TRBV28 and TRBJ2-1, with D perhaps given as TRBD1 or TRBD2 (5 bases each). The CDR3 has 11 residues. Trimming cost V 11 bases and J 4 bases, with 9 bases left between them. CDR1 and CDR2 from the germline V gene are MDHEN and SYDVKM. The CDR3 sequence: CAEGRYNEQFF. In DNA, the CDR3 is TGTGCCGAGGGGAGATACAATGAGCAGTTCTTC.

This clone occurred a few times. This chain joins TRBV19 and TRBJ2-7; TRBD1 matches 9 bases. The germline gives CDR1 LNHDA, CDR2 SQIVND (reference sequence). V was clipped by 3 bases and J by 2 bases; unmatched bases: 2. The CDR3 sequence is 14 residues long. The CDR3 sequence is CASSMGQGPYEQYF. CDR3 DNA: TGTGCCAGTAGTATGGGACAGGGACCCTACGAGCAGTACTTC.

This chain connects TRBV6-5 to TRBJ1-6; 8 bases line up with TRBD1. The CDR3 is 13 residues long. Germline V gives CDR1 MNHEY, CDR2 SVGAGI. Trimming took 11 bases from V and 6 from J; bases not matched to a gene: 6. CDR3 DNA: TGTGCCGCCAGGGGGCAGATTAATTCACCCCTCCACTTT. Its protein is CAARGQINSPLHF.